The TCR beta chain described here comes from a study of blood T cell repertoires in COVID-19. The CDR3 has 18 amino acids. V lost 0 bases, J lost 7 bases, and 10 bases stayed unmatched. Germline CDR1 and CDR2: SGDLS and YYNGEE. Original processing notes: Counts of nucleated cells, estimated from reference gene primer amplification, were obtained. The method was immunoSEQ multiplex PCR; TCRdb's version includes in-frame clones alone and lacks a portion of them. V, J and clone size are taken as reported in that table, and D and trimming were inferred from the DNA itself. The sample records some 300,000 clones, roughly 90% being singletons. Participants spanned ages about 18 to 90 years and resided in about 25 US areas. The count of this clone is one.

This receptor was obtained from a woman aged 25 to 39 who had been exposed to COVID-19. The V call is TRBV9, the J call TRBJ2-2; the match to TRBD2 covers 12 bases. Sequences were obtained from PBMCs or T cells enriched from blood (not recorded which). DNA for the CDR3: TGTGCCAGCAGCGTAGCCCCTAGCGGGGGGGCTGGGGGCGGGGAGCTGTTTTTT. Its protein is CASSVAPSGGAGGGELFF.